Below, one T cell receptor beta chain is given with its context. No cognate antigen has been identified for it. No base quality information exists; no much larger clone differs at one position. This specimen comes from a study of CD4 T cells in relation to SARS-CoV-2 and coronaviruses (dated by TCRdb to about 2021). For the wider study: Patient-derived lymphoblastoid cell lines were used to map the HLA restriction of shared crossreactive spike epitopes. A different, Illumina-based TCR-beta assay was used to sequence expansion assays from other donors in the study. At the level of individual TCR clonotypes, the study evaluated whether memory CD4+ T cells crossreact between the spike proteins of SARS-CoV-2 and those of common cold coronaviruses. The Adaptive Biotechnologies TCR-sequencing kit was used to sequence samples from a few pre-COVID donors and the naive versus memory experiments, whereas other data were Illumina-based.

DNA from uncultured naive and memory CD4+ T cells underwent immunoSEQ TCR-beta sequencing at deep resolution. Turning to the authors' computational methods: During preprocessing, nonproductive sequences were removed, along with CDR3s that did not begin with C, did not end with F or W, or were shorter than 7 amino acids. Cultured and uncultured naive and memory CD4+ repertoires were searched for CDR3s previously identified as spike- and CEF-reactive. Pairwise Levenshtein distance, computed with the stringdist R package after three terminal residues were trimmed from each end, was used as the measure of CDR3 homology. Imported from immuneACCESS, the table was reduced by TCRdb to in-frame sequences with V and J called. These copies leave out some clones; in studies compared against another copy, an unresolved V gene accounts for under half, and the cause of the remainder is not known. V and J calls and clone size are copied from that table; D and trimming were computed from the DNA. For this sample the table gives tens of thousands of clones, of which approximately 93% were detected only once. The ten largest clones capture around 0.23% of the sample.

CD4+ T cells from unexposed donors were collected before the COVID-19 pandemic (2011-2018). Naive and memory CD4+ T cells were separated from cryopreserved PBMCs through CD4 enrichment, which was followed by EasySep naive CD4+ T cell enrichment. Leukapheresis product for the unexposed donors was bought commercially. Ficoll-Paque PLUS gradient centrifugation was used to isolate PBMCs from either whole blood or leukapheresis product. The PBMCs went either fresh into the expansion assay or into cryopreservation at -140 degrees C. The QIAamp Micro DNA Kit was used to extract genomic DNA from the CD4+ T cells. Study-wide conclusions, independent of this receptor: The study was constrained by small numbers of patients and of tested TCRs. Since the crossreactivity analysis centred on spike protein, crossreactivity against other viral proteins was not assessed. Naive versus memory sequencing indicated the assay detects memory recall responses rather than primary responses primed during culture. Compared with monoreactive clones, crossreactive clones had significantly weaker SARS-CoV-2-driven expansion, a result consistent with antigenic imprinting. Because no donor provided both pre-pandemic and post-infection samples, tracing the source of pre-existing responses was limited. Roughly 65% of donors had memory CD4+ clonotypes that crossrecognized SARS-CoV-2 and at least one common cold coronavirus spike.

Here V drops 2 bases and J drops 13 bases, and the junction holds 10 bases not matched to any gene. The CDR3 spans 15 residues, from the cysteine through the phenylalanine. Only the CDR3 DNA is retained, 45 bases long and in frame from the first base. CDR1 and CDR2 (KGHSH, LQKENI) derive from the germline V gene. Recombination connected TRBV18 to TRBJ1-4; 10 junctional bases match TRBD1. Material: naive CD4+ T cells from PBMCs. The cell subset or site label on this specimen signifies: naive CD4+ T cells isolated by negative enrichment. This clonotype originated in a human donor in good health. Read as DNA, the sequence is TGTGCCAGCTCACCAGGACAGGGGGGATCCGTAGTACTGTTTTTT. Its protein is CASSPGQGGSVVLFF.